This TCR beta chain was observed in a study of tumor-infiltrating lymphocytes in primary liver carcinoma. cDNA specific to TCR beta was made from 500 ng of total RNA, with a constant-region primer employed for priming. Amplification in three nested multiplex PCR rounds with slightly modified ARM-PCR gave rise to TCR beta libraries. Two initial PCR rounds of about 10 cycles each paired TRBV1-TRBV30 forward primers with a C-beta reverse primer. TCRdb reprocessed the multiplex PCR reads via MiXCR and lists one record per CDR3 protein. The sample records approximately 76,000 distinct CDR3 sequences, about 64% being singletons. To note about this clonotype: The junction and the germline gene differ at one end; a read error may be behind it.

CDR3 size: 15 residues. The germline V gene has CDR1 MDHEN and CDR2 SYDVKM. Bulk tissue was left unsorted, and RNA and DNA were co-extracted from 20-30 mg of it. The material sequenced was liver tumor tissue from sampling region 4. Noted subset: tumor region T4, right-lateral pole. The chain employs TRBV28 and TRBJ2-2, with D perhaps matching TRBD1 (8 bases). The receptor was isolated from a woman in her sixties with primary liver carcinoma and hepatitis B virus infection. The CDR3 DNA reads TGTGCCAGCAGTACAGGGGGAGGGTACACCGGGGAGCCGTTTTTT. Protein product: CASSTGGGYTGEPFF.